This note documents a single T cell receptor beta chain sequence. The data were obtained in a study of blood T cell repertoires in COVID-19. Study-wide background: T cells, B-cell-depleted T cells, or PBMCs provided the cDNA or gDNA that served as material.

V lost 2 bases, J lost 8 bases, and 4 bases stayed unmatched. From germline, CDR1 is MNHEY and CDR2 SVGAGI. CDR3 length: 14 residues. In the authors' workflow: Reference gene primer amplification yielded estimated nucleated cell counts. This table comes from immunoSEQ multiplex PCR, and its TCRdb copy is limited to in-frame clones, with some not included. V and J calls plus clone size are reproduced from that table; the DNA served to infer D and trimming. The data contain hundreds of thousands of clones, 70% to 90% of them singletons. Ages ranged from about 18 to 89 years, with residence in 24 US areas.

The chain joins TRBV6-5 to TRBJ2-1, with 9 positions matching TRBD1. The receptor was isolated from a middle-aged woman with acute COVID-19. Sequenced: PBMCs or T cells enriched from blood (not recorded which). The CDR3 loop reads CASSYGTGWDEQFF. The DNA of the CDR3 is TGTGCCAGCAGTTACGGGACAGGGTGGGATGAGCAGTTCTTC.